These 22 T cell receptor beta chains share one sample of origin, sequenced in a study of yellow fever vaccine responses in identical twins. TCRdb analysed the RT-PCR reads with MiXCR anew, one entry per CDR3 protein. Among approximately 17,000 distinct CDR3 sequences, around two thirds were seen once, and the ten largest hold roughly 2%. The sequenced sample was T cells from blood (PBMCs), unsorted or a sorted subset (not recorded which), obtained before or after yellow fever vaccination (not recorded which). The receptors were gathered from a woman under 30 who received the yellow fever vaccine.

This clonotype has a handful of counts. The V call is TRBV20-1, the J call TRBJ2-7; unclear D gene. Trimming cost V 5 bases and J 0 bases, with 11 bases left between them. Germline CDR1 reads DFQATT; CDR2 reads SNEGSKA (reference sequence). This CDR3 contains 13 residues. The CDR3 DNA reads as TGCAGTGCTGTGGTTGCGGCCTCCTACGAGCAGTACGTC. This sequence encodes CSAVVAASYEQYV.

CDR3 loop: CSVEDLGGQFF. Written as DNA, the CDR3 is TGCAGCGTTGAAGATCTGGGAGGGCAGTTCTTC. V usage is TRBV29-1 and J usage is TRBJ2-1, with a possible D match to TRBD2 (6 bases). Germline V lookup: CDR1 SQVTM, CDR2 ANQGSEA. The CDR3 has 11 amino acids. V was pared by 0 bases and J by 12 bases, with 9 bases between.

The chain uses TRBV7-6 and TRBJ2-7; TRBD1 matches 7 bases. Trimming took 5 bases from V and 3 from J; bases not matched to a gene: 7. CDR3 length: 14 residues. The germline V gene encodes CDR1 SGHVS and CDR2 FNYEAQ. CDR3 amino acids: CASSPGTGVYEQYF. CDR3 nucleotide sequence: TGTGCCAGCAGCCCCGGAACAGGGGTCTACGAGCAGTACTTC.

The rearrangement links TRBV6-1 to TRBJ2-7; D may be TRBD1 (6 bases). V gave up 3 bases and J gave up 2 bases, with 14 bases separating them. Looked up from germline, CDR1 is MNHNS and CDR2 is SASEGT. This CDR3 is 15 amino acids long. CDR3 amino acids: CASSEAARGPYEQYF. DNA for the CDR3: TGTGCCAGCAGTGAGGCGGCCAGGGGACCCTACGAGCAGTACTTC.

This clonotype was observed a handful of times. CDR3 sequence (DNA): TGTGCCAGCAGCCCCCTAGCGGGAGTGACCGGGGAGCTGTTTTTT. Protein sequence: CASSPLAGVTGELFF. V is TRBV7-9 and J is TRBJ2-2; 10 positions agree with TRBD2. The length of the CDR3 is 15 residues. Germline V gene lookup returns CDR1 SEHNR and CDR2 FQNEAQ (reference sequence). With V trimmed by 5 bases and J by 5 bases, 5 bases remained unmatched.

The chain joins TRBV11-3 to TRBJ2-5, with D possibly matching TRBD2 (5 bases). The CDR3 runs to 14 residues. Germline CDR1 and CDR2: SGHNT and YENEEA. V lost 1 base and J lost 5, with 11 bases in between. The CDR3 here is CASSLAARGETQYF. CDR3 DNA sequence: TGTGCCAGCAGCTTAGCGGCCCGCGGGGAGACCCAGTACTTC.

The chain couples TRBV7-1 to TRBJ2-1; 10 bases match TRBD2. TRBV7-1 is noted as an ORF with a role that remains uncertain. J gave up 8 bases and V 3 bases, and 13 bases lay outside the gene matches. This CDR3 has 17 amino acids. The CDR3 DNA follows: TGTGCCAGCAGCTCCGTCTTAACTAAGCGGGGGGGCTATGAGCAGTTCTTC. Translating gives CASSSVLTKRGGYEQFF.

This clonotype was detected only once. Here the CDR3 reads CASSRIRVAKNIQYF. The CDR3 nucleotides read TGTGCCAGCAGCCGTATCAGAGTAGCCAAAAACATTCAGTACTTC. This chain links TRBV25-1 with TRBJ2-4; no clear D. V lost 6 bases to trimming and J lost 0 bases, with 12 bases between them. Germline lookup yields CDR1 MGHDK and CDR2 SYGVNS. CDR3 length: 15 amino acids.

V usage is TRBV29-1 and J usage is TRBJ2-1; D is tentatively TRBD1 or TRBD2 (5 bases each). V lost 0 bases and J 12 bases, leaving 15 bases between the germline ends. The CDR3 has 13 amino acids. The germline V gene encodes CDR1 SQVTM and CDR2 ANQGSEA. CDR3 residues: CSVEDGATMTQFF. The CDR3 nucleotides read TGCAGCGTTGAAGACGGGGCTACAATGACGCAGTTCTTC.

The genes are TRBV25-1 and TRBJ1-5, with TRBD1 matching 9 bases. J gave up 6 bases and V 1 base, and 4 bases lay outside the gene matches. Germline V gives CDR1 MGHDK, CDR2 SYGVNS. This CDR3 has 15 amino acids. The chain's CDR3 is CASSEWTGASQPQHF. The CDR3 nucleotides are TGTGCCAGCAGTGAATGGACAGGGGCTAGTCAGCCCCAGCATTTT.

The chain couples TRBV28 to TRBJ2-7, with a tentative D call TRBD2 (7 bases). CDR1 is MDHEN and CDR2 is SYDVKM in the germline V gene. Between the trimmed V and J ends, which lost 8 bases and 2 bases, there was a span of 16 bases. The CDR3 is made up of 14 amino acids. CDR3 amino acids: CASGGAGRAYEQYV. The CDR3 coding sequence is TGTGCCAGCGGGGGGGCGGGCAGGGCCTACGAGCAGTACGTC.

The chain combines TRBV12-1 with TRBJ2-5. TRBV12-1 is deemed a pseudogene. The CDR3 has 12 amino acids. As DNA, the CDR3 is TGTGCCAGCAGCTTTTCGCAAGAGACCCAGTACTTC. Amino acids: CASSFSQETQYF.

V usage is TRBV3-1 and J usage is TRBJ2-1; tentative D call: TRBD1 (5 bases). The CDR3 contains 17 residues. The germline V gene encodes CDR1 LGHDT and CDR2 YNNKEL (reference sequence). Between the trimmed V and J ends, which lost 1 base and 5 bases, there was a span of 18 bases. CDR3 DNA sequence: TGTGCCAGCAGCCAAGTGTTCGGACACTCGACGAACAATGAGCAGTTCTTC. Translated, it gives CASSQVFGHSTNNEQFF.

This clonotype occurred once. The V call is TRBV9, the J call TRBJ1-6; D is undetermined. Germline assignment: CDR1 SGDLS and CDR2 YYNGEE. The V gene lost 3 bases and the J gene lost 9 bases, with 22 bases spanning the gap. The CDR3 extends over 17 amino acids. CDR3 sequence: CASSANFHPAVGSPLHF. CDR3 DNA sequence: TGTGCCAGCAGCGCCAACTTCCACCCAGCTGTAGGTTCACCCCTCCACTTT.

The rearrangement uses TRBV12-3 or TRBV12-4 and TRBJ2-7, with D perhaps TRBD1 (6 bases). The germline V and J ends were trimmed by 6 bases and 0 bases, with 15 bases remaining between them. The CDR3 is made up of 15 amino acids. The DNA for the CDR3 is TGTGCCAGCAGCCAGACAGGCAGGAGCTCCTACGAGCAGTACTTC. Its protein is CASSQTGRSSYEQYF.

The V and J genes are TRBV6-2 or TRBV6-3 and TRBJ2-3; tentatively, D is TRBD1 (6 bases). Trimming pared 1 base from V and 6 bases from J, leaving 20 bases between. CDR3 length: 17 residues. CDR1 is MNHEY and CDR2 is SVGEGT in the germline V gene. CDR3 in DNA: TGTGCCAGCAGTTACTTCCCCGCAGGGGTCGGATTGGATACGCAGTATTTT. This encodes CASSYFPAGVGLDTQYF.

CDR3 sequence (DNA): TGTGCCAGCAGCGGTAGCGGGAGATCTGAGCAGTTCTTC. It encodes CASSGSGRSEQFF. The rearrangement links TRBV27 to TRBJ2-1, with 9 bases aligning to TRBD2. The CDR3 runs 13 residues. Germline trimming cut 6 bases from V and 9 bases from J; bases unmatched to any gene: 6. CDR1 and CDR2 from the germline V gene are MNHEY and SMNVEV (reference sequence).

The chain carries TRBV29-1 and TRBJ2-1; TRBD2 matches at 9 bases. The CDR3 runs to 14 residues. Germline V gives CDR1 SQVTM, CDR2 ANQGSEA. Trimming took 8 bases from V and 4 from J; bases not matched to a gene: 9. CDR3 coding DNA: TGCAGCTTCCCAAAGCGGGAGGATTACAATGAGCAGTTCTTC. Its translation is CSFPKREDYNEQFF.

This clonotype appeared a few times. The chain uses TRBV27 and TRBJ1-4; D perhaps matches TRBD1 (5 bases). Trimming pared 7 bases from V and 7 bases from J, leaving 16 bases between. The CDR3 extends over 14 amino acids. Germline values: CDR1 MNHEY, CDR2 SMNVEV (reference sequence). CDR3 protein: CASNQGRRGEKLFF. CDR3 sequence (DNA): TGTGCCAGCAACCAGGGTCGACGTGGTGAAAAACTGTTTTTT.

This chain links TRBV28 with TRBJ2-5; tentatively, D is TRBD1 (6 bases). V lost 1 base and J lost 0, with 12 bases in between. Per germline, CDR1 MDHEN and CDR2 SYDVKM. There are 16 residues in the CDR3. CDR3 sequence reads: CASSLLQGEDQETQYF. The CDR3 DNA sequence: TGTGCCAGCAGTTTATTACAGGGCGAGGACCAAGAGACCCAGTACTTC. Variable domain in full (rest from reference TRBV28 and TRBJ2-5): DVKVTQSSRYLVKRTGEKVFLECVQDMDHENMFWYRQDPGLGLRLIYFSYDVKMKEKGDIPEGYSVSREKKERFSLILESASTNQTSMYLCASSLLQGEDQETQYFGPGTRLLVL.

The chain has TRBV19 and TRBJ2-6, with 7 bases lining up with TRBD1. The germline V gene has CDR1 LNHDA and CDR2 SQIVND (reference sequence). V dropped 5 bases and J dropped 0; count of bases not matched to a gene: 19. The CDR3 consists of 21 residues. For the CDR3, the DNA is TGTGCCAGTAGTCGGCGTGGGGGTCTCGGGACAGACCCCTCTGGGGCCAACGTCCTGACTTTC. Amino acids: CASSRRGGLGTDPSGANVLTF.

The rearrangement links TRBV11-3 to TRBJ2-7; 7 positions match TRBD1. With V trimmed by 5 bases and J by 2 bases, 6 bases remained unmatched. From germline, CDR1 is SGHNT and CDR2 YENEEA. The CDR3 totals 14 residues. The DNA for the CDR3 is TGTGCCAGCAGCATACGACAGGGAACCTACGAGCAGTACGTC. This codes for CASSIRQGTYEQYV.